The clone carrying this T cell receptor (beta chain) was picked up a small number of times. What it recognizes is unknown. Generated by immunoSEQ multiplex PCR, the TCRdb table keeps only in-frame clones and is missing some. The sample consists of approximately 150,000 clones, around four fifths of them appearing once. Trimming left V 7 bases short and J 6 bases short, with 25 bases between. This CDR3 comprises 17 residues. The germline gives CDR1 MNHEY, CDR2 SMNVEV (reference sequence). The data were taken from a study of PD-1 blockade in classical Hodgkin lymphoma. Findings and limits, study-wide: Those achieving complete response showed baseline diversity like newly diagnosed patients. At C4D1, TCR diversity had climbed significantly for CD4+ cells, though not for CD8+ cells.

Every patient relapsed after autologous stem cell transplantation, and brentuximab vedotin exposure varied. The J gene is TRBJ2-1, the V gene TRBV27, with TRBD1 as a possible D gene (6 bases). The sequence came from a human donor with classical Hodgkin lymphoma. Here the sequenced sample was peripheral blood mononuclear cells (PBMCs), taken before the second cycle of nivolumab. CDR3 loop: CASTPSGPTGAGNEQFF. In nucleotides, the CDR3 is TGTGCCAGCACCCCCAGTGGCCCGACAGGTGCTGGCAATGAGCAGTTCTTC.